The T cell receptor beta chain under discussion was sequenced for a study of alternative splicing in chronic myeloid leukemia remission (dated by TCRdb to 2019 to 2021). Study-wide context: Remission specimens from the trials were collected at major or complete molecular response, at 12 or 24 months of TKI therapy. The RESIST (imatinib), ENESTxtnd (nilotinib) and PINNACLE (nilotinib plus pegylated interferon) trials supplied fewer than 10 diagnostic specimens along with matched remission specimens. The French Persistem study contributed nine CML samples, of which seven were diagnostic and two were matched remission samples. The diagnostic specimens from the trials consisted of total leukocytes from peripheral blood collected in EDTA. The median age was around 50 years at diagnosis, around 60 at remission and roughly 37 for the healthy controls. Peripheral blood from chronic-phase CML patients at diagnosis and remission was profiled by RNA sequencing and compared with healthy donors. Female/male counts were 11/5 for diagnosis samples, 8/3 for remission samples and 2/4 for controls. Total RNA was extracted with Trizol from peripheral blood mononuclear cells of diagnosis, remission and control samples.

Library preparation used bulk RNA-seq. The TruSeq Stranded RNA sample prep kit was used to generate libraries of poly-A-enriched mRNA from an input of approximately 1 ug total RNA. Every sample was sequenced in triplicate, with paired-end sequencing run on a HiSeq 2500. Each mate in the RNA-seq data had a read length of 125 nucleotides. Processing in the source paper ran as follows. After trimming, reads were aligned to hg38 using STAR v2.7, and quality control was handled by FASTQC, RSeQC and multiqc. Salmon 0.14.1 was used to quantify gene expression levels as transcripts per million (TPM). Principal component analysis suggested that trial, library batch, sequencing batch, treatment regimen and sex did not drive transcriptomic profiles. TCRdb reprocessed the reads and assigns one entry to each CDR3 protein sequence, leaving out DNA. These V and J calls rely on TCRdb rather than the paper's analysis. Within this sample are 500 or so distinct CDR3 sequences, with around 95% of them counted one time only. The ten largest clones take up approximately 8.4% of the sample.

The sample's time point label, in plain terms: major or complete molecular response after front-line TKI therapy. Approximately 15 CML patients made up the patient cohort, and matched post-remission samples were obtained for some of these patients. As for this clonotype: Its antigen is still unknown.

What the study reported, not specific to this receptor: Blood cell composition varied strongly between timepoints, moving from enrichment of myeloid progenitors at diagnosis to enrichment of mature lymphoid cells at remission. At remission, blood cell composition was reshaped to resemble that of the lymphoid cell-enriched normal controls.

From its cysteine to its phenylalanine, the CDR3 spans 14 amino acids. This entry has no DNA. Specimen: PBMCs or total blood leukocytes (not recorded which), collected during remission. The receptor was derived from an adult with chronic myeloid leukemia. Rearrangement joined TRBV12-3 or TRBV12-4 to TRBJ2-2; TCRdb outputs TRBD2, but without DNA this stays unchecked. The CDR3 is CASRQGFGTGELFF.